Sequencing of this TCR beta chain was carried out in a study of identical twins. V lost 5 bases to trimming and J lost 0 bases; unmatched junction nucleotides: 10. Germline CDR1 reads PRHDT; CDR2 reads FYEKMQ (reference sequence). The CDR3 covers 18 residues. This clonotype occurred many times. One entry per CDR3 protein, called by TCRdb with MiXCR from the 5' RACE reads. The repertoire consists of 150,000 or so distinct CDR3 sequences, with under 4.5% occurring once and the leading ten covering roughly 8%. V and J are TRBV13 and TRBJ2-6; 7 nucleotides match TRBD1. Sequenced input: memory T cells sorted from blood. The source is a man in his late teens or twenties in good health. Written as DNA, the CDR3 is TGTGCCAGCAGCCCGAGGACAGGCCGAGTCTCTGGGGCCAACGTCCTGACTTTC. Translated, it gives CASSPRTGRVSGANVLTF.